This T cell receptor (beta chain) originates from a study of shared clonotypes between healthy human individuals (TCRdb year 2020). Broadly, across the study: A few men and a couple of women, aged 18 to 49 years, made up the cohort. To increase sequencing depth and limit assay-specific biases, TCR repertoire library preparation and sequencing were carried out by different laboratories using diverse techniques. To estimate repertoire size and how much clonotypes are shared between individuals, the study performed deep sequencing of blood TCR repertoires from about 5 healthy adults. For each donor, CD4 naive and CD4 memory were each run on three plates, CD8 naive on two plates, and CD8 memory on one plate. Each donor's leukapheresis produced roughly between about 0.8 and 10 billion PBMCs.

Using the deep immunoSEQ assay, TCR CDR3 regions were amplified from genomic DNA by multiplex PCR. Extracted genomic DNA from each cell subset was spread evenly across all wells of several immunoSEQ 96-well plates, with each plate serving as a replicate. For sorted subsets, each replicate PCR was loaded with about 0.2 ug genomic DNA, equivalent to approximately 33,000 T cell genomes. Purified libraries were measured with a Qubit 3.0 fluorometer, size-checked on a Bioanalyzer 2100, and measured again with the KAPA Library Quantification kit. Every immunoSEQ 96-well plate was sequenced on a dedicated single-read 150-cycle Illumina NextSeq 550 flow cell. Per the original workflow: Because only junctional sequences without quality scores were contained in the immunoSEQ output, filtering matching that applied to full-length reads could not be performed. To assign V/J genes and CDR3, sequences were annotated using PyIR, a Python wrapper for IgBLAST v1.9, with IMGT germline references. Reads with weak V/J assignments (E-value above 1e-6), missing CDR3, stop codons, out-of-frame junctions, or ambiguous translated residues were removed. V3J clonotypes were defined as sequences sharing an identical inferred V gene, J gene, and CDR3 amino acid sequence. Percentage overlap between repertoires was calculated by dividing the number of shared unique clonotypes by the size of the smaller repertoire. Richness of each repertoire was evaluated using RTK rarefaction, the Chao1 estimator, and Recon v2.1 estimates of unobserved clonotypes. Generation probabilities for all TCRbeta clonotypes obtained by the gDNA method from a few donors were computed using OLGA. Drawn from immuneACCESS, this table holds only the in-frame rearrangements with V and J called that TCRdb kept. Clones are partly lost; checked studies trace under half to an unresolved V gene and leave the rest unexplained. Clone size and V and J calls were adopted from that table, with D and trimming inferred from the DNA. The sample has over a million clones on record, approximately 78% of them singletons. The ten most abundant clones make up under 0.8% of the sample.

Healthy HIV-negative adults with no recently reported acute infections or vaccinations were included as donors. All donors were Caucasian adults living in Nashville, Tennessee, USA. CD4+ T cells were enriched through magnetic negative selection, after which naive cells were positively selected on CD45RA and the remaining negative fraction served as the memory subset. After blood collection by leukapheresis, PBMCs were isolated using Ficoll-Histopaque density gradient centrifugation and then cryopreserved in the vapor phase of liquid nitrogen. Analytical flow cytometry was used to check the purity and quantity of every magnetically sorted T cell population. Genomic DNA was isolated from every sorted fraction and measured by UV absorbance on a Nanodrop 2000c. This clone was detected ten times or more. This receptor's antigen is unknown. Base-call qualities are not available, and no considerably larger clone is one nucleotide away.

The study at large found these results: The genetic and exposure-history diversity represented was limited by the small number of donors. Pairwise subsampling indicated that sequencing depth was expected to affect the degree of clonotype sharing among donors. Sampling was restricted to blood, and TCR repertoires in tissue are likely to differ from TCR repertoires in blood. Estimated clonotype richness was generally larger for naive than for memory subsets. Sharing across a handful of donors was observed for approximately 5% of naive CD4, 3% to 3.5% of naive CD8, around 2.5% of memory CD4, and approximately 0.41% of memory CD8 clonotypes. Rarefaction of sorted-subset datasets indicated incomplete sequencing despite the large sequencing depth. Higher generation probabilities were observed for clonotypes shared by all four sorted-subset donors than for non-shared clonotypes.

CDR1 and CDR2, looked up from the germline V gene (reference sequence), are LNHNV and YYDKDF. Taken from cysteine to phenylalanine, the CDR3 has 16 residues. Just CDR3 DNA is preserved here, 48 bases in frame from base 1. From V the trimming removes 0 bases and from J it removes 9 bases, while the gene matches leave 7 bases of the junction unaccounted for. The source is a man in his late teens or twenties in good health. Some clones in this sample may be carry-over from other donors' samples. The V gene is TRBV15 and the J gene is TRBJ2-1, with 11 junctional bases fitting TRBD2. Input material: memory CD4+ T cells from PBMCs. The label giving this sample's cell subset or site can be read as: CD45RA-negative fraction. The encoded CDR3 is CATSRDNSGRASEQFF. The DNA reads as follows: TGTGCCACCAGCAGAGACAATAGCGGGAGGGCCTCTGAGCAGTTCTTC.